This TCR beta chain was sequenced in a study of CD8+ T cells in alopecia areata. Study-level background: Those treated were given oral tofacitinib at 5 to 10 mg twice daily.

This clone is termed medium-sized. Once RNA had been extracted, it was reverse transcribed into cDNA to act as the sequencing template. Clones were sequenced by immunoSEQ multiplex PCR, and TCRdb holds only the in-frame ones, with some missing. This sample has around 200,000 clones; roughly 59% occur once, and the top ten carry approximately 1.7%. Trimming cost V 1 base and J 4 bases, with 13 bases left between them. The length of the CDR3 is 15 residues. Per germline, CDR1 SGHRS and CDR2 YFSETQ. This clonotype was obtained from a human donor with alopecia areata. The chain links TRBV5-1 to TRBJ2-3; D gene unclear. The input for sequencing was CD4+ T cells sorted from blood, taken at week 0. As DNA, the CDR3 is TGCGCCAGCAGCTTGAATGGGGATGGGGCAGATACGCAGTATTTT. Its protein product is CASSLNGDGADTQYF.